The clone carrying this T cell receptor (beta chain) was seen only once. The entry originates in a study of cytomegalovirus exposure and HLA in healthy donors. PCR primers comprised 60 Vbeta and 13 Jbeta primers. The authors' processing: As a later analysis found, there were roughly 80 million unique TCR beta chains, of which around 9.9 million were shared. This table comes from immunoSEQ multiplex PCR, and its TCRdb copy is limited to in-frame clones, with some not included. V, J and clone size reflect that table, while D and trimming were determined from the DNA. The data show roughly 130,000 clones, around 79% seen once. This CDR3 comprises 15 residues. Germline V gene sequence: CDR1 SGHTA, CDR2 FQGNSA. V gave up 5 bases and J gave up 2 bases; unmatched junction bases: 6.

The receptor's source is a man younger than 35 in good health and CMV-seronegative. The V and J genes are TRBV7-2 and TRBJ1-3; 7 nucleotides align to TRBD1. Sequenced sample: PBMCs. The CDR3 DNA reads as TGTGCCAGCAGCCCTCAGACAGGGACTGGAAACACCATATATTTT. Protein: CASSPQTGTGNTIYF. The variable domain in full, with the rest retrieved from reference TRBV7-2 and TRBJ1-3, is GAGVSQSPSNKVTEKGKDVELRCDPISGHTALYWYRQSLGQGLEFLIYFQGNSAPDKSGLPSDRFSAERTGGSVSTLTIQRTQQEDSAVYLCASSPQTGTGNTIYFGEGSWLTVV.